The 2 T cell receptor beta chains in this list originate from one sample, sequenced in a study of metastatic and nonmetastatic thyroid tumors. Each patient went into thyroid surgery without having received any treatment. From the PCR reads, TCRdb re-called clones with MiXCR. Of around 30,000 clones in the sample, 3.5% to 5% are singletons; the top ten hold roughly a fifth. The sequencing input was blood. These receptors originate from a female donor with papillary thyroid cancer or a benign thyroid nodule (not recorded which). Some clones in this sample may be carry-over from other donors' samples.

This clone was observed a few times. The chain joins TRBV6-2 or TRBV6-3 to TRBJ1-1; 10 bases agree with TRBD1. The CDR3 loop spans 18 amino acids. Germline CDR1 is MNHEY and CDR2 is SVGEGT. J lost 4 bases, V lost 5 bases, and 16 bases had no gene match. CDR3 loop: CASSRHGTGECWGTEAFF. CDR3 coding DNA: TGTGCCAGCAGTCGACATGGGACAGGGGAATGTTGGGGCACTGAAGCTTTCTTT.

This clone occurred many times. The chain combines TRBV16 with TRBJ2-1; D uncertain. The germline V gene encodes CDR1 KGHSY and CDR2 FQNENV. Trimming left V 1 base short and J 5 bases short, with 0 bases between. This CDR3 comprises 11 residues. The CDR3 spells CASSQYNEQFF. Written as DNA, the CDR3 is TGTGCCAGCAGCCAATACAATGAGCAGTTCTTC.